This entry is about one T cell receptor beta chain. In the study's own analysis: Amplification with reference gene primers provided the estimates of nucleated cell counts. Some clones are missing from TCRdb's copy, which holds only in-frame ones; the method was immunoSEQ multiplex PCR. V, J and clone size derive from that table, while D and trimming were established from the DNA sequence. This sample has 150,000 to 200,000 clones, with 70% to 80% found just once. This specimen comes from a study of blood T cell repertoires in COVID-19. Study-level background: Samples representing acute and convalescent COVID-19 were sourced from the United States, Italy and Spain. Sources were T cells, B-cell-depleted T cells, or PBMCs; the material itself was cDNA or gDNA.

The germline V gene encodes CDR1 GTSNPN and CDR2 SVGIG (reference sequence). With 5 bases clipped from V and 10 bases from J, the junction kept 12 bases outside the gene matches. The CDR3 is 14 amino acids. The material sequenced was peripheral blood. The gene calls are TRBV30 and TRBJ1-4; 8 bases are a match to TRBD1. This clonotype originated in a man between 60 and 75 years old with acute or convalescent COVID-19. The chain's CDR3 is CAWQKGTGNRKLFF. The CDR3 coding sequence is TGTGCCTGGCAAAAGGGGACAGGAAATCGAAAACTGTTTTTT.